Each of the 9 T cell receptor beta chains below was sequenced from the same sample in a study of immune cell composition in non-small cell lung cancer. Repertoires were generated with immunoSEQ multiplex PCR, while TCRdb's copy carries only in-frame clones and drops some. The repertoire holds more than 3,000 clones, with about 75% as singletons. The specimen sequenced was lung tumor tissue. The receptors shown here come from a human donor with non-small cell lung cancer.

This chain joins TRBV7-3 and TRBJ2-5; possibly TRBD2 for D (7 bases). CDR3 size: 15 residues. Trimming pared 1 base from V and 4 bases from J, leaving 13 bases between. Germline V gene sequence: CDR1 SGHTA, CDR2 FQGTGA. This CDR3 is CASSLNFGGRETQYF. CDR3 in DNA: TGTGCCAGCAGCTTAAATTTCGGGGGGCGAGAGACCCAGTACTTC.

The chain has TRBV6-1 and TRBJ2-1; possible D gene TRBD1, 6 bases. Per the germline V gene, CDR1 is MNHNS and CDR2 is SASEGT. The CDR3 has 15 residues. V was cut by 2 bases and J by 0 bases, with 8 bases left in between. Here the CDR3 reads CASSETDSSYNEQFF. CDR3 DNA: TGTGCCAGCAGTGAAACGGACAGCTCCTACAATGAGCAGTTCTTC.

DNA for the CDR3: TGTGCCAGCAGTTTCCCAGGACAGGGAATCCTCCACTTT. Translation gives CASSFPGQGILHF. V usage is TRBV28 and J usage is TRBJ1-6; 8 positions match TRBD1. The CDR3 has 13 residues. The J segment lost 15 bases and the V segment lost 3 bases, leaving 7 bases of the junction unmatched. Per germline, CDR1 MDHEN and CDR2 SYDVKM.

This sequence joins TRBV4-3 and TRBJ2-1; D is ambiguous. Germline assignment: CDR1 LGHNA and CDR2 YSLEER. The V gene lost 0 bases and the J gene lost 2 bases, with 14 bases spanning the gap. This CDR3 spans 17 amino acids. CDR3 loop: CASSQDSVYPAYNEQFF. In nucleotides, the CDR3 is TGCGCCAGCAGCCAAGATTCGGTCTATCCTGCCTACAATGAGCAGTTCTTC.

In this sample, this clone turned up once. V is TRBV5-1 and J is TRBJ2-3, with a weak D call TRBD1 (5 bases). Between the trimmed V and J ends, which lost 0 bases and 2 bases, there was a span of 19 bases. CDR1 is SGHRS, CDR2 YFSETQ, per germline. CDR3 length: 18 residues. CDR3 region: CASSLGQGLFSDTDTQYF. Written as DNA, the CDR3 is TGCGCCAGCAGCTTGGGTCAGGGATTGTTCTCTGACACAGATACGCAGTATTTT.

This chain joins TRBV28 and TRBJ2-5; TRBD2 aligns across 7 bases. CDR1 and CDR2 from the germline V gene are MDHEN and SYDVKM. V lost 6 bases and J lost 4; bases outside the gene matches: 11. The CDR3 is 15 amino acids. The CDR3 is CASRPTSGVGETQYF. The CDR3 DNA reads TGTGCCAGCAGACCAACGAGCGGGGTCGGAGAGACCCAGTACTTC.

The rearrangement joins TRBV29-1 to TRBJ2-5; D ambiguous. The V gene's germline CDR1 is SQVTM and CDR2 ANQGSEA. The CDR3 consists of 13 residues. The V end lost 4 bases, the J end lost 1 base, and 10 bases lay between the germline ends. CDR3 sequence: CSVAMSFQETQYF. CDR3 sequence (DNA): TGCAGCGTTGCTATGAGTTTCCAAGAGACCCAGTACTTC. Based on the CDR3 plus reference TRBV29-1 and TRBJ2-5, the full variable domain is SAVISQKPSRDICQRGTSLTIQCQVDSQVTMMFWYRQQPGQSLTLIATANQGSEATYESGFVIDKFPISRPNLTFSTLTVSNMSPEDSSIYLCSVAMSFQETQYFGPGTRLLVL.

This clone was counted only a few times. The chain is built from TRBV28 and TRBJ2-7, with a possible D match to TRBD1 (5 bases). Germline V CDR1 and CDR2: MDHEN, SYDVKM. CDR3 length equals 15 residues. Trimming removed 4 bases at V and 0 bases at J, with 13 bases between. The CDR3 DNA follows: TGTGCCAGCAGTTCAGGGTCCCCCAACTCCTACGAGCAGTACTTC. Translating gives CASSSGSPNSYEQYF.

As regards this clone: At one of its ends the junction is not consistent with the germline gene, which may arise from a read error. The V and J genes are TRBV7-7 and TRBJ1-5, with 9 positions matching TRBD1. The CDR3 spans 16 residues. Looked up from germline, CDR1 is SSHAT and CDR2 is FNYEAQ (reference sequence). The CDR3 sequence: CASSLARTGGNQPQHF. The CDR3 DNA follows: TGTGCTAGCAGCTTAGCCCGGACAGGGGGCAATCAGCCCCAGCATTTT.